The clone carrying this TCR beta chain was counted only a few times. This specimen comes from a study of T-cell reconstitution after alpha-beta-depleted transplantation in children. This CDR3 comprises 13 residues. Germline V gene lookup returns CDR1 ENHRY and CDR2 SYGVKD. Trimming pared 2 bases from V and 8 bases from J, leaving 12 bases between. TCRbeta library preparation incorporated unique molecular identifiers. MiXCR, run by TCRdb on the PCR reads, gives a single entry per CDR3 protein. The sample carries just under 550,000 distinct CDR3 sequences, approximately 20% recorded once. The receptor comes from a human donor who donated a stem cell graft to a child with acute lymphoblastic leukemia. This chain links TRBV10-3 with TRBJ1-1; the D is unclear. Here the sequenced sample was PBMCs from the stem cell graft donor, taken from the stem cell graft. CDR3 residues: CAISEAGQEEAFF. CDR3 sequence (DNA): TGTGCCATCAGTGAGGCCGGGCAAGAAGAAGCTTTCTTT.